This T cell receptor (beta chain) comes out of a study of shared clonotypes between healthy human individuals. Germline V gene data show CDR1 as SGDLS and CDR2 as YYNGEE. The CDR3 is 11 residues long. Between the trimmed V and J ends, which lost 5 bases and 7 bases, there was a span of 10 bases. Clones were read by immunoSEQ multiplex PCR, and TCRdb kept only the in-frame ones, dropping some. The sample has some 2.3 million clones, over 90% seen once; the top ten hold around 0.4%. The chain links TRBV9 to TRBJ2-7; D remains ambiguous. The sequencing sample was made of naive CD4+ T cells from PBMCs. Subset meaning: CD45RA+ positively selected. The receptor's source is a man aged 18 to 29 in good health. Some clones in this sample may be carry-over from other donors' samples. The CDR3 nucleotides read TGTGCCAGCAGTGGAACCGGGGAGCAGTACTTC. Residues: CASSGTGEQYF. Full variable domain (missing parts from reference TRBV9 and TRBJ2-7): DSGVTQTPKHLITATGQRVTLRCSPRSGDLSVYWYQQSLDQGLQFLIQYYNGEERAKGNILERFSAQQFPDLHSELNLSSLELGDSALYFCASSGTGEQYFGPGTRLTVT.